The 21 T cell receptor beta chains below come from one sample, sequenced in a study of immune evolution from preneoplasia to lung adenocarcinoma. Assay: immunoSEQ multiplex PCR; the TCRdb copy retains only in-frame clones and omits some. This table has over 9,000 clones, 75% to 85% appearing once. Sequencing was done on a sample of FFPE minimally invasive lung adenocarcinoma tissue. These receptors were obtained from a donor at least 70 years old with lung adenocarcinoma.

The V call is TRBV2, the J call TRBJ1-5; no firm D call. The CDR3 spans 15 residues. The germline gives CDR1 SNHLY, CDR2 FYNNEI. V shed 5 bases and J shed 8 bases, with 19 bases lying between them. DNA of the CDR3: TGTGCCAGCAGTCTGAACCGAGTCCACTCAGAGCCCCAGCATTTT. Encoded protein: CASSLNRVHSEPQHF.

This chain connects TRBV7-8 to TRBJ2-2; the D gene is possibly TRBD1 (6 bases). Between the trimmed V and J ends, which lost 0 bases and 10 bases, there was a span of 15 bases. Germline V gene lookup returns CDR1 SGHVS and CDR2 FQNEAQ. The CDR3 has 15 amino acids. CDR3 nucleotides: TGTGCCAGCAGCTTAGCGGGTAGGGGGAAACCGGAGCTGTTTTTT. It yields the protein CASSLAGRGKPELFF.

The chain links TRBV6-5 to TRBJ1-4, with a tentative D call TRBD1 (6 bases). V lost 7 bases and J 11 bases, leaving 14 bases between the germline ends. CDR3 length: 12 amino acids. CDR1 is MNHEY, CDR2 SVGAGI, per germline. CDR3 DNA: TGTGCCAGCAAGTACAGGGCGGGCAAACTGTTTTTT. This encodes CASKYRAGKLFF.

This rearrangement joins TRBV11-2 to TRBJ2-1; D may be TRBD2 (5 bases). With 5 bases removed from V and 0 bases from J, the gap between germline ends came to 11 bases. The germline V gene encodes CDR1 SGHAT and CDR2 FQNNGV. The CDR3 runs 15 residues. The CDR3 loop is CASSPTLASYNEQFF. The CDR3 DNA reads TGTGCCAGCAGCCCCACCCTAGCCTCCTACAATGAGCAGTTCTTC.

V usage is TRBV28 and J usage is TRBJ2-3; 9 bases are shared with TRBD1. The ends lost 6 bases at V and 15 bases at J; junction bases unmatched: 10. The germline CDR1 and CDR2 sequences are MDHEN and SYDVKM. This CDR3 contains 12 residues. The CDR3 DNA is TGTGCCAGCAGCCTGCTTAGGGACAGGGAATATTTT. This encodes CASSLLRDREYF.

This clone has a single count. The genes are TRBV18 and TRBJ1-2; a weak D match, TRBD1 (6 bases). CDR1 and CDR2 from the germline V gene are KGHSH and LQKENI. The CDR3 is 15 amino acids. With 3 bases removed from V and 5 bases from J, the gap between germline ends came to 16 bases. The CDR3, as DNA: TGTGCCAGCTCACCGGTCACAGGGTCCGATTATGGCTACACCTTC. Its protein is CASSPVTGSDYGYTF.

This chain links TRBV7-8 with TRBJ2-7; 10 bases align to TRBD1. V was clipped by 0 bases and J by 2 bases; unmatched bases: 4. Germline lookup yields CDR1 SGHVS and CDR2 FQNEAQ. This CDR3 has 16 amino acids. The CDR3 bases are TGTGCCAGCAGCTTAGCAGGGACAGGGGTCGCCTACGAGCAGTACTTC. It codes for CASSLAGTGVAYEQYF.

The chain combines TRBV25-1 with TRBJ2-1; D is uncertain. The CDR3 has 14 amino acids. Germline V gene data show CDR1 as MGHDK and CDR2 as SYGVNS. V lost 5 bases and J 5 bases, leaving 13 bases between the germline ends. In DNA, the CDR3 is TGTGCCAGCAGTCACTGGGGATCGGACAATGAGCAGTTCTTC. Its translation: CASSHWGSDNEQFF.

In its sample, this clone was seen once. The chain links TRBV9 to TRBJ2-1; the D gene is possibly TRBD1 (6 bases). The length of the CDR3 is 15 residues. The germline V gene has CDR1 SGDLS and CDR2 YYNGEE. The germline V and J ends were trimmed by 0 bases and 4 bases, with 11 bases remaining between them. The CDR3 loop is CASSVGQGGYNEQFF. The CDR3, as DNA: TGTGCCAGCAGCGTAGGGCAAGGGGGATACAATGAGCAGTTCTTC.

V usage is TRBV5-1 and J usage is TRBJ2-7, with a weak D call TRBD2 (5 bases). CDR3 size: 14 residues. The germline CDR1 and CDR2 sequences are SGHRS and YFSETQ. Trimming removed 0 bases at V and 2 bases at J, with 9 bases between. The CDR3 coding sequence is TGCGCCAGCAGCTTGGACGGGAAGCCCTACGAGCAGTACTTC. Translated: CASSLDGKPYEQYF.

The count of this clone is one. The chain joins TRBV7-2 to TRBJ2-1, with 10 bases aligning to TRBD2. Germline-derived CDR1 and CDR2 are SGHTA and FQGNSA. The CDR3 has 15 residues. J lost 5 bases, V lost 5 bases, and 6 bases had no gene match. This CDR3 reads CASSPGLANHNEQFF. The CDR3 nucleotides read TGTGCCAGCAGCCCGGGACTAGCGAACCACAATGAGCAGTTCTTC.

The V gene is TRBV9, the J gene TRBJ2-1, with a weak D call TRBD1 (5 bases). CDR3 size: 15 residues. The germline V gene has CDR1 SGDLS and CDR2 YYNGEE. The ends were cut back, 0 bases at V and 4 bases at J, with 11 bases in the middle. CDR3 region: CASSVEQEPYNEQFF. As DNA, the CDR3 is TGTGCCAGCAGCGTAGAACAGGAACCTTACAATGAGCAGTTCTTC. Based on the CDR3 plus reference TRBV9 and TRBJ2-1, the full variable domain is DSGVTQTPKHLITATGQRVTLRCSPRSGDLSVYWYQQSLDQGLQFLIQYYNGEERAKGNILERFSAQQFPDLHSELNLSSLELGDSALYFCASSVEQEPYNEQFFGPGTRLTVL.

This chain joins TRBV28 and TRBJ2-1; 10 bases are a match to TRBD2. The CDR3 extends over 15 amino acids. Germline V lookup: CDR1 MDHEN, CDR2 SYDVKM. The ends lost 2 bases at V and 2 bases at J; junction bases unmatched: 0. The CDR3 region has the DNA TGTGCCAGCAGTTTACTAGCGGGAGCCTACAATGAGCAGTTCTTC. Translation gives CASSLLAGAYNEQFF.

The V call is TRBV5-1, the J call TRBJ2-1; TRBD2 matches 8 bases. The CDR3 sequence is 15 residues long. V trimming: 2 bases; J trimming: 3 bases; junction bases outside the gene matches: 4. In germline, CDR1 is SGHRS, CDR2 YFSETQ. For the CDR3, the DNA is TGCGCCAGCAGCTTTAGCGGGGCAGGCTACAATGAGCAGTTCTTC. Amino acid sequence: CASSFSGAGYNEQFF.

V and J are TRBV18 and TRBJ2-5; maybe TRBD1 (5 bases). The CDR3 spans 13 residues. Trimming cost V 8 bases and J 5 bases, with 15 bases left between them. CDR1 KGHSH and CDR2 LQKENI come from the germline V gene. The DNA of the CDR3 is TGTGCCAGCCACAGGTCGGTCGGCGAGACCCAGTACTTC. Its protein product is CASHRSVGETQYF.

V usage is TRBV30 and J usage is TRBJ1-1; unclear D gene. Germline V lookup: CDR1 GTSNPN, CDR2 SVGIG (reference sequence). The CDR3 runs to 13 residues. V gave up 1 base and J gave up 4 bases, with 10 bases separating them. The chain's CDR3 is CAWSEARVTEAFF. The CDR3 DNA reads as TGTGCCTGGAGTGAGGCCCGGGTCACTGAAGCTTTCTTT.

The chain combines TRBV11-2 with TRBJ1-3; 8 bases line up with TRBD1. The CDR3 length is 15 residues. The J segment lost 1 base and the V segment lost 1 base, leaving 0 bases of the junction unmatched. The V gene's germline CDR1 is SGHAT and CDR2 FQNNGV. The CDR3, as DNA: TGTGCCAGCAGCTTAGGACAGGGGTCTGGAAACACCATATATTTT. Translating gives CASSLGQGSGNTIYF.

V gene TRBV5-1 combines with J gene TRBJ1-1; 7 positions agree with TRBD1. The CDR3 is made up of 16 amino acids. The V gene end was trimmed by 4 bases and the J gene end by 2 bases; junction bases not matched to a gene: 11. Looked up from germline, CDR1 is SGHRS and CDR2 is YFSETQ. CDR3 amino acids: CASSVSTGQTNTEAFF. In DNA, the CDR3 is TGCGCCAGCAGCGTAAGCACGGGACAGACTAACACTGAAGCTTTCTTT.

The chain has TRBV10-1 and TRBJ2-7; 7 nucleotides match TRBD2. Losses at the gene ends were 6 bases for V and 0 bases for J; bases not matched to a gene: 2. This CDR3 comprises 13 residues. The germline V gene has CDR1 WNHNN and CDR2 SYGVQD (reference sequence). The CDR3 DNA reads TGCGCCAGCAGCGCTAGCGGCTCCTACGAGCAGTACTTC. Its translation is CASSASGSYEQYF.

The chain couples TRBV27 to TRBJ2-7; TRBD1 matches 11 bases. V shed 0 bases and J 6 bases; nucleotides not matched to a gene: 7. The CDR3 runs to 16 residues. CDR1 is MNHEY and CDR2 is SMNVEV in the germline V gene (reference sequence). This CDR3 reads CASSLSLGTGGLEQYF. CDR3 bases: TGTGCCAGCAGTTTATCTCTCGGGACAGGGGGACTCGAGCAGTACTTC.

V and J are TRBV19 and TRBJ2-7, with 10 bases identical to TRBD2. CDR3 size: 14 residues. The germline V gene has CDR1 LNHDA and CDR2 SQIVND (reference sequence). After removal of 2 bases from V and 2 bases from J, the junction contained 0 bases not matched to a gene. The CDR3, as DNA: TGTGCCAGTAGTATAACTAGCGGGGCCTACGAGCAGTACTTC. Translation gives CASSITSGAYEQYF. The full variable domain, rest sourced from reference TRBV19 and TRBJ2-7, is DGGITQSPKYLFRKEGQNVTLSCEQNLNHDAMYWYRQDPGQGLRLIYYSQIVNDFQKGDIAEGYSVSREKKESFPLTVTSAQKNPTAFYLCASSITSGAYEQYFGPGTRLTVT.